The rows below give T cell receptor beta chains drawn from one sample of a study of T cell repertoires in cytomegalovirus infection. TCRdb reanalysed the reads using MiXCR and keeps one entry per CDR3 protein. The sample shows 310,000 or so distinct CDR3 sequences, about 25% of them seen only once. Sequenced input: PBMCs. The receptors were gathered from a human donor in good health (CMV status not recorded). Some clones in this sample may be carry-over from other donors' samples. The CDR3 runs from the conserved cysteine through the conserved F or W. Fields, in order: V gene, J gene, D gene, clone size, CDR3 DNA, CDR3 protein. D genes are given only for firm matches. Rows give clone size only sometimes, using once, few, many, or a class for an expanded clone.

V gene: TRBV29-1
J gene: TRBJ2-5
D gene: TRBD2
clone size: NA
CDR3 DNA: TGCAGCGCCGTTGGAACTAGCGGGAGATACCAAGAGACCCAGTACTTC
CDR3 protein: CSAVGTSGRYQETQYF

V gene: TRBV7-6
J gene: TRBJ2-7
D gene: NA
clone size: few
CDR3 DNA: TGTGCCAGCAGCTTGGGGACTTCCTCCTACGAGCAGTACTTC
CDR3 protein: CASSLGTSSYEQYF

V gene: TRBV4-3
J gene: TRBJ2-3
D gene: NA
clone size: NA
CDR3 DNA: TGCGCCAGCAGCCAAGGGTACAGGGTAACAGATACGCAGTATTTT
CDR3 protein: CASSQGYRVTDTQYF

V gene: TRBV7-9
J gene: TRBJ2-1
D gene: TRBD2
clone size: many
CDR3 DNA: TGTGCCAGCAGCTCCCCATACGGGGGGGCCTACAATGAGCAGTTCTTC
CDR3 protein: CASSSPYGGAYNEQFF

V gene: TRBV7-8
J gene: TRBJ2-1
D gene: NA
clone size: few
CDR3 DNA: TGTGCCAGCAGCCCACTCGGAGGTACCCCCAATGAGCAGTTCTTC
CDR3 protein: CASSPLGGTPNEQFF

V gene: TRBV28
J gene: TRBJ1-5
D gene: NA
clone size: NA
CDR3 DNA: TGTGCCAGCAGCCCAGTCTGGTCCAATCAGCCCCAGCATTTT
CDR3 protein: CASSPVWSNQPQHF

V gene: TRBV7-8
J gene: TRBJ1-5
D gene: NA
clone size: many
CDR3 DNA: TGTGCCAGCAGCTTAGCTGGGCCGCCCCAGCATTTT
CDR3 protein: CASSLAGPPQHF

V gene: TRBV24-1
J gene: TRBJ2-2
D gene: NA
clone size: NA
CDR3 DNA: TGTGCCACCAAGTCTTTTGAGAACACCGGGGAGCTGTTTTTT
CDR3 protein: CATKSFENTGELFF

V gene: TRBV6-1
J gene: TRBJ2-6
D gene: NA
clone size: NA
CDR3 DNA: TGTGCCAGCAGTGAAGGTGAGATTGGGGCCAACGTCCTGACTTTC
CDR3 protein: CASSEGEIGANVLTF

V gene: TRBV28
J gene: TRBJ1-5
D gene: TRBD1
clone size: few
CDR3 DNA: TGTGCCAGCAGTCCCAGAACAGGGGGGTATCAGCCCCAGCATTTT
CDR3 protein: CASSPRTGGYQPQHF

V gene: TRBV19
J gene: TRBJ2-5
D gene: NA
clone size: NA
CDR3 DNA: TGTGCCAGTAGTCCAAGGGGGACCCCCCAAGAGACCCAGTACTTC
CDR3 protein: CASSPRGTPQETQYF

V gene: TRBV25-1
J gene: TRBJ1-2
D gene: NA
clone size: many
CDR3 DNA: TGTGCCAGCAGTGATGTTAGGGGTGGCGGCTACACCTTC
CDR3 protein: CASSDVRGGGYTF

V gene: TRBV7-2
J gene: TRBJ2-5
D gene: TRBD2
clone size: few
CDR3 DNA: TGTGCCAGCAGCTTAGAACTAGCGGGAGGGAGAGAGACCCAGTACTTC
CDR3 protein: CASSLELAGGRETQYF

V gene: TRBV6-2/TRBV6-3
J gene: TRBJ2-3
D gene: NA
clone size: few
CDR3 DNA: TGTGCCAGCAGTCCCCGGAGACCCACAGATACGCAGTATTTT
CDR3 protein: CASSPRRPTDTQYF

V gene: TRBV7-2
J gene: TRBJ2-5
D gene: TRBD2
clone size: many
CDR3 DNA: TGTGCCAGCAGCATGACTAGCGGGAGGATCGAGACCCAGTACTTC
CDR3 protein: CASSMTSGRIETQYF

V gene: TRBV7-6
J gene: TRBJ2-5
D gene: NA
clone size: many
CDR3 DNA: TGTGCCAGCAGTTTAACGGAAGAGACCCAGTACTTC
CDR3 protein: CASSLTEETQYF

V gene: TRBV7-2
J gene: TRBJ1-5
D gene: NA
clone size: many
CDR3 DNA: TGTGCCAGCAGCTTAGATGACGGTCAGCCCCAGCATTTT
CDR3 protein: CASSLDDGQPQHF

V gene: TRBV6-5
J gene: TRBJ1-5
D gene: NA
clone size: few
CDR3 DNA: TGTGCCAGCAGCCATAATGTTGGGAAGGGCGGGGATCAGCCCCAGCATTTT
CDR3 protein: CASSHNVGKGGDQPQHF

V gene: TRBV6-2/TRBV6-3
J gene: TRBJ1-5
D gene: NA
clone size: many
CDR3 DNA: TGTGCCAGCAGTTACAACAGGGATCAGCCCCAGCATTTT
CDR3 protein: CASSYNRDQPQHF

V gene: TRBV2
J gene: TRBJ1-1
D gene: NA
clone size: many
CDR3 DNA: TGTGCCAGCAGTGAGTACAGGGCCACTGAAGCTTTCTTT
CDR3 protein: CASSEYRATEAFF

V gene: TRBV29-1
J gene: TRBJ2-3
D gene: TRBD2
clone size: NA
CDR3 DNA: TGCAGCGTTGGGGAAGCGGGGGATACGCAGTATTTT
CDR3 protein: CSVGEAGDTQYF

V gene: TRBV4-3
J gene: TRBJ2-5
D gene: NA
clone size: NA
CDR3 DNA: TGCGCCAGCAGCCAAGATATGGGCGGAGAGACCCAGTACTTC
CDR3 protein: CASSQDMGGETQYF

V gene: TRBV9
J gene: TRBJ1-5
D gene: NA
clone size: few
CDR3 DNA: TGTGCCAGCAGCGTAGACGCAGGGGATGGTGATCGGCATTTT
CDR3 protein: CASSVDAGDGDRHF

V gene: TRBV29-1
J gene: TRBJ2-3
D gene: TRBD1
clone size: few
CDR3 DNA: TGCAGCACCTACGGACAGGTTAACACAGATACGCAGTATTTT
CDR3 protein: CSTYGQVNTDTQYF

V gene: TRBV20-1
J gene: TRBJ2-1
D gene: NA
clone size: few
CDR3 DNA: TGCAGTGCTAGAGATCGAGGGGCCATATATGAGCAGTTCTTC
CDR3 protein: CSARDRGAIYEQFF

V gene: TRBV7-9
J gene: TRBJ1-2
D gene: NA
clone size: many
CDR3 DNA: TGTGCCAGCAGCTTCGGGACGTCCTATGGCTACACCTTC
CDR3 protein: CASSFGTSYGYTF

V gene: TRBV30
J gene: TRBJ1-1
D gene: TRBD1
clone size: NA
CDR3 DNA: TGTGCCTGGCTCCCAGGGGGCCTCTCTTGGGGAACTGAAGCTTTCTTT
CDR3 protein: CAWLPGGLSWGTEAFF

V gene: TRBV20-1
J gene: TRBJ1-3
D gene: TRBD1
clone size: few
CDR3 DNA: TGCAGTGCTAGAGATCAGGGTTCGGGGACAGGGGCCGCTCGGGACACCATATATTTT
CDR3 protein: CSARDQGSGTGAARDTIYF

V gene: TRBV27
J gene: TRBJ2-7
D gene: TRBD2
clone size: NA
CDR3 DNA: TGTGCCAGCAGTCCCCGGGAACCGGCTAGCGGGAGGGGTGAGCAGTACTTC
CDR3 protein: CASSPREPASGRGEQYF